The subject of this entry is one T cell receptor beta chain. Its antigen is currently unknown. Trimming took 2 bases from V and 5 from J, leaving 9 bases between them. The CDR3 sequence is 13 residues long. Germline V lookup: CDR1 SGHVS, CDR2 FNYEAQ. This sample was taken from a study of beta chain features in type 1 diabetes. TCRB transcripts that were expressed got sequenced, as all of the isolated RNA had been reverse transcribed. TCRdb's table, derived via immunoSEQ multiplex PCR, lists solely in-frame clones and lacks some. The table shows about 650,000 clones, with 9.5% to 15% occurring only once. Study-level points and caveats: Shortening of TCRB CDR3s, moderate but significant, appeared in all four CD4+ subsets of Type 1 diabetes patients.

This clonotype was obtained from a man aged 25 to 40 with type 1 diabetes. The V and J genes are TRBV7-6 and TRBJ2-5; the D is unclear. The source material was naive CD4+ T cells from blood. The CDR3 DNA reads TGTGCCAGCAGCTTACCCCACCGGGAGACCCAGTACTTC. Protein sequence: CASSLPHRETQYF. Based on the CDR3 plus reference TRBV7-6 and TRBJ2-5, the full variable domain is GAGVSQSPRYKVTKRGQDVALRCDPISGHVSLYWYRQALGQGPEFLTYFNYEAQQDKSGLPNDRFSAERPEGSISTLTIQRTEQRDSAMYRCASSLPHRETQYFGPGTRLLVL.